These T cell receptor beta chains were read from a single sample in a study of cytomegalovirus exposure and HLA in healthy donors. The table came from immunoSEQ multiplex PCR; TCRdb's copy has only in-frame clones and leaves some out. The sample contains roughly 120,000 clones, 74% of which appear only once. Sequenced material: PBMCs. The receptors stem from a man in his thirties or forties in good health and CMV-seropositive. Each CDR3 is given with its conserved first and last residue. A D gene is named only where the DNA matches it firmly. Size values are once, few and many counts, or a class for expanded clones, and some rows have none.

V	D	J	size	DNA	CDR3
TRBV28	-	TRBJ1-6	-	TGTGCCAGCAGATCGGACTCCCCGTATAATTCACCCCTCCACTTT	CASRSDSPYNSPLHF
TRBV5-4	TRBD1	TRBJ1-2	once	TGTGCCAGCAGCCCGACGGGACAGAACTATGGCTACACCTTC	CASSPTGQNYGYTF
TRBV18	TRBD1	TRBJ2-7	-	TGTGCCAGCTCACTCAGGACAGGGGGAACCTACGAGCAGTACTTC	CASSLRTGGTYEQYF
TRBV5-4	TRBD1	TRBJ1-2	-	TGTGCCAGCAGAGATGAGAACAGGGGTGGCTACCCCTTC	CASRDENRGGYPF
TRBV11-2	-	TRBJ2-1	-	TGTGCCAGCAGCTTAACAGGGCCTAGCTCCTACAATGAGCAGTTCTTC	CASSLTGPSSYNEQFF
TRBV19	TRBD1	TRBJ1-3	once	TGTGCCAGTACGGACAGGGGGCTTTCCTCTGGAAACACCATATATTTT	CASTDRGLSSGNTIYF
TRBV25-1	-	TRBJ1-6	-	TGTGCCAGCAGTGACGCATGGCTGAATTCACCCCTCCACTTT	CASSDAWLNSPLHF
TRBV2	-	TRBJ2-3	-	TGTGCCAGCAGGGGGCTTTTGGGCACAGATACGCAGTATTTT	CASRGLLGTDTQYF
TRBV27	TRBD1	TRBJ1-1	-	TGTGCCAGCAGTTTAGGGACAGGGGATTTCATGAACACTGAAGCTTTCTTT	CASSLGTGDFMNTEAFF
TRBV6-6	TRBD1	TRBJ2-1	few	TGTGCCAGCAGTCCCAGCGACAGGGATGAGTTCTTC	CASSPSDRDEFF
TRBV9	TRBD2	TRBJ2-3	-	TGTGCCAGCAGCCTTAAGAGGACTAGCGGGGGAAACACAGATACGCAGTATTTT	CASSLKRTSGGNTDTQYF
TRBV25-1	TRBD1	TRBJ2-1	-	TGTGCCAGCAGTGAATCGGGACAGGGAGTTTTTGACGATGAGCAGTTCTTC	CASSESGQGVFDDEQFF
TRBV7-9	-	TRBJ2-7	-	TGTGCCAGCAGCTTAGGGGGAGGGGGTAACGAGCAGTACTTC	CASSLGGGGNEQYF
TRBV5-6	-	TRBJ1-6	few	TGTGCCAGCAGCTTGACCAGGGGTAATTCACCCCTCCACTTT	CASSLTRGNSPLHF
TRBV6-5	-	TRBJ1-2	-	TGTGCCAGCGGTTACACTGAAACAGGAGCAAACTATGGCTACACCTTC	CASGYTETGANYGYTF
TRBV14	TRBD2	TRBJ2-5	-	TGTGCCAGCAGCCCTCTAGCGGGGGGGCAAGAGACCCAGTACTTC	CASSPLAGGQETQYF
TRBV4-3	TRBD1	TRBJ2-7	few	TGCGCCAGCAGCCAAGAAAGACAGGGCAACTACGAGCAGTACTTC	CASSQERQGNYEQYF
TRBV5-1	TRBD1	TRBJ1-4	-	TGCGCCAGCAGTTTAGACAGGGTGGAAAAACTGTTTTTT	CASSLDRVEKLFF
TRBV7-9	-	TRBJ1-1	-	TGTGCCAGCAGCCCGGACACTGAAGCTTTCTTT	CASSPDTEAFF
TRBV13	-	TRBJ1-5	-	TGTGCCAGCAGCTTAGGGCAGGGAAATCAGCCCCAGCATTTT	CASSLGQGNQPQHF
TRBV5-6	-	TRBJ1-1	-	TGTGCCAGCAGCCCTACAGGTGGGAACACTGAAGCTTTCTTT	CASSPTGGNTEAFF
TRBV5-1	-	TRBJ1-1	-	TGCGCCAGCAGCTTGACAGGAGGGCACACTGAAGCTTTCTTT	CASSLTGGHTEAFF
TRBV28	-	TRBJ1-4	-	TGTGCCAGCAGTGGGACATACGCAACTAATGAAAAACTGTTTTTT	CASSGTYATNEKLFF
TRBV9	TRBD2	TRBJ2-3	-	TGTGCCAGCAGCTTCAGCGGGGGGGCTCCTAGCACAGATACGCAGTATTTT	CASSFSGGAPSTDTQYF
TRBV10-1	TRBD2	TRBJ2-1	-	TGCGCCAGCAGTGAGTGGCCTAGCGGGGAGGGTGAGCAGTTCTTC	CASSEWPSGEGEQFF
TRBV11-2	TRBD2	TRBJ2-5	-	TGTGCCAGCAGCTTAGGACTAGCGGGGGGCGGATGGGAAGAGACCCAGTACTTC	CASSLGLAGGGWEETQYF
TRBV6-5	-	TRBJ2-1	-	TGTGCCAGCAGTTACTCGCGACAGTACAATGAGCAGTTCTTC	CASSYSRQYNEQFF
TRBV28	TRBD2	TRBJ2-3	-	TGTGCCAGCAGTTTAAGGACCGATAGCGGGGGGGCATACGATACGCAGTATTTT	CASSLRTDSGGAYDTQYF
TRBV28	-	TRBJ2-2	once	TGTGCCAGCAGCCCACGCTATTCGAACACCGGGGAGCTGTTTTTT	CASSPRYSNTGELFF
TRBV7-9	TRBD2	TRBJ2-3	-	TGTGCCAGCAGCGGACTAGCGGGGGGAGGAACAGATACGCAGTATTTT	CASSGLAGGGTDTQYF
TRBV29-1	-	TRBJ2-7	-	TGCAGCGTTGAAGAGACCCGTAGCTCCTACGAGCAGTACTTC	CSVEETRSSYEQYF
TRBV7-9	-	TRBJ1-4	-	TGTGCCAGCAGCCTCACAGGGTTTGATGAAAAACTGTTTTTT	CASSLTGFDEKLFF
TRBV5-4	-	TRBJ1-3	-	TGTGCCAGCAGCCAACGCTACGTAAACACCATATATTTT	CASSQRYVNTIYF
TRBV6-6	TRBD1	TRBJ1-4	once	TGTGCCAGCATTGGCACAGGGGTATCTAATGAAAAACTGTTTTTT	CASIGTGVSNEKLFF
TRBV5-8	-	TRBJ2-7	-	TGTGCCAGCAGCTTCGGGGTTGGGCGGGAGCAGTACTTC	CASSFGVGREQYF
TRBV7-9	TRBD2	TRBJ2-5	once	TGTGCCAGCAGCCCAGGGACTAGCCAACAGACCCAGTACTTC	CASSPGTSQQTQYF
TRBV2	-	TRBJ1-1	few	TGTGCCAGCAGGGAGGACACTGAAGCTTTCTTT	CASREDTEAFF
TRBV5-1	-	TRBJ2-7	-	TGCGCCAGCAGCTTGTTGGACGGACTCTCCTACGAGCAGTACTTC	CASSLLDGLSYEQYF
TRBV6-5	TRBD1	TRBJ2-2	few	TGTGCCAGCAGGGCCCTAACAGGGGGCGGGGAGCTGTTTTTT	CASRALTGGGELFF
TRBV30	TRBD2	TRBJ2-3	once	TGTGCCTGGGGACTAGCGGGCACAGATACGCAGTATTTT	CAWGLAGTDTQYF
TRBV28	-	TRBJ1-6	few	TGTGCCAGCAGTTCCTTGGGGGCAGGGACCTATAATTCACCCCTCCACTTT	CASSSLGAGTYNSPLHF
TRBV6-6	-	TRBJ1-1	-	TGTGCCAGCAGTTACTCCGGGGAGGCAGCTTTCTTT	CASSYSGEAAFF
TRBV5-1	TRBD1	TRBJ2-7	-	TGCGCCAGCAGCTTAACCGGGACAGGGTCCTACGAGCAGTACTTC	CASSLTGTGSYEQYF
TRBV30	TRBD1	TRBJ1-2	-	TGTGCCTGGAGCGTTACAGGGGCCCGGAATCACTATGGCTACACCTTC	CAWSVTGARNHYGYTF
TRBV7-2	-	TRBJ1-5	-	TGTACCAGCAGCCTTCGACAGGCGGATCAGCCCCAGCATTTT	CTSSLRQADQPQHF
TRBV5-1	-	TRBJ1-1	once	TGCGCCAGCAGCTTGGTCATAGGAGGCGACACTGAAGCTTTCTTT	CASSLVIGGDTEAFF
TRBV28	TRBD1	TRBJ1-1	-	TGTGCCAGCAGTTATAGACCGGGACAGGGCCACACTGAAGCTTTCTTT	CASSYRPGQGHTEAFF
TRBV19	TRBD2	TRBJ2-1	-	TGTGCCAGTAGTTTGCGGGGGGCCTACAATGAGCAGTTCTTC	CASSLRGAYNEQFF